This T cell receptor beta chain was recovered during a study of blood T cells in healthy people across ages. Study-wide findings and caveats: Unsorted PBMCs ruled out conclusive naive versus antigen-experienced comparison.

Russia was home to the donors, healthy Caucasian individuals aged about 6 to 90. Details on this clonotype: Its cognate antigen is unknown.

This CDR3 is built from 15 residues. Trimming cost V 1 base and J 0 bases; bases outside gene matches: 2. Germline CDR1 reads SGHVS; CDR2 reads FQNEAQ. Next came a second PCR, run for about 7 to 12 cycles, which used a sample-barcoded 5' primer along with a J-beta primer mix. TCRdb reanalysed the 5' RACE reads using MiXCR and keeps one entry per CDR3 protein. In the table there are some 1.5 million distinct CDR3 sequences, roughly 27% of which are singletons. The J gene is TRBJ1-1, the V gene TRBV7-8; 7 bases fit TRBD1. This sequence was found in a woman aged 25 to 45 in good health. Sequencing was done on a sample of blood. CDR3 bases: TGTGCCAGCAGCTTAGAGGGACAGATGAACACTGAAGCTTTCTTT. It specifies CASSLEGQMNTEAFF.